The clone carrying this T cell receptor beta chain appeared a single time. Its antigen is undetermined. Trimming stripped 4 bases from V and 3 bases from J, with 11 bases between. CDR1 is SGHRS and CDR2 is YFSETQ in the germline V gene. This CDR3 contains 14 residues. This sample was taken from a study of blood T cells in healthy people across ages. Overall study results and limits: Estimates of total diversity, which came from one million sequenced T cells, were considered to be underestimates. Both naive CD4+ cell counts and diversity were greater in long-lived donors than in aged donors. The study found TCR beta diversity correlated strongly with naive T cell percentage.

Primed by a sample-barcoded 5' primer and a J-beta primer mix, a second PCR proceeded for 7 to 11 cycles. Each CDR3 protein gets one entry after TCRdb re-called the 5' RACE reads with MiXCR. Among 550,000 to 650,000 distinct CDR3 sequences listed, about 28% were seen once. V is TRBV5-1 and J is TRBJ2-1, with D unresolved. This receptor was obtained from a woman older than 75 in good health. The sample comprised blood. CDR3 coding DNA: TGCGCCAGCAGCCAGACCAATAACTACAATGAGCAGTTCTTC. Its protein product is CASSQTNNYNEQFF.